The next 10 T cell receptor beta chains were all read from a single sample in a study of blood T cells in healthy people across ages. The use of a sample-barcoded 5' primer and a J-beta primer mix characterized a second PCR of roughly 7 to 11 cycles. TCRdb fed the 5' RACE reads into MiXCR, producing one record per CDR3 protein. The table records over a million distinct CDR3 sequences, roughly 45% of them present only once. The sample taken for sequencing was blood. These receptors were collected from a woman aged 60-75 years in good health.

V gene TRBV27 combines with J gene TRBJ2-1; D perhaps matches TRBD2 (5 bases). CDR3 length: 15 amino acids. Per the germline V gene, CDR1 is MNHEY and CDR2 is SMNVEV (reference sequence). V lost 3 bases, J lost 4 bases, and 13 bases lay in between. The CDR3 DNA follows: TGTGCCAGCAGTTTGGCGGGTTTAGGGTACAATGAGCAGTTCTTC. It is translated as CASSLAGLGYNEQFF.

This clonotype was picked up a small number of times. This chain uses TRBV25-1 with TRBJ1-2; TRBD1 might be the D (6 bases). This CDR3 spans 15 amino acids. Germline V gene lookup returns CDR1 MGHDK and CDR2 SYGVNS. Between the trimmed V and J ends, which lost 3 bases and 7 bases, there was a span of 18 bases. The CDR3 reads CASSDLQGKSSGYTF. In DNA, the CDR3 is TGTGCCAGCAGTGACCTACAGGGAAAGTCGTCTGGCTACACCTTC.

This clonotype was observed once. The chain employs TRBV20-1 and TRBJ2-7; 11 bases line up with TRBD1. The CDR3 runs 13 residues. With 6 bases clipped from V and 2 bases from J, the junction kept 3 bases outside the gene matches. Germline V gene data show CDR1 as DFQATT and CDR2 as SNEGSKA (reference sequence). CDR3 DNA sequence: TGCAGTGCGGGGACAGGGGGAACCTACGAGCAGTACTTC. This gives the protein CSAGTGGTYEQYF.

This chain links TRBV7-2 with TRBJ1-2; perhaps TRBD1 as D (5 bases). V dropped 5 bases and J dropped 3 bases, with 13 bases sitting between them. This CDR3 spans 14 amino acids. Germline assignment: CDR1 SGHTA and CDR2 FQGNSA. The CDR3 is CASSVDGTYYGYTF. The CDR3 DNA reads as TGTGCCAGCAGCGTAGACGGGACTTACTATGGCTACACCTTC.

The CDR3: CASSYSPTTTNEQFF. In DNA, the CDR3 is TGTGCCAGCAGTTACTCCCCTACGACTACGAATGAGCAGTTCTTC. The V and J genes are TRBV6-6 and TRBJ2-1, with D tentatively TRBD2 (5 bases). Germline V gene data show CDR1 as MNHNY and CDR2 as SVGAGI (reference sequence). CDR3 length equals 15 residues. V lost 0 bases and J 7 bases, leaving 13 bases between the germline ends.

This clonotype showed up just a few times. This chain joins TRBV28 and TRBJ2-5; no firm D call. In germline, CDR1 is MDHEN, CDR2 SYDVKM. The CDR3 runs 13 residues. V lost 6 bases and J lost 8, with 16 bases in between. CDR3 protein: CASSLLLDQTQYF. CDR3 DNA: TGTGCCAGCAGCTTGTTGTTGGACCAAACCCAGTACTTC. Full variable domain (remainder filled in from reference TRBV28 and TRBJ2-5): DVKVTQSSRYLVKRTGEKVFLECVQDMDHENMFWYRQDPGLGLRLIYFSYDVKMKEKGDIPEGYSVSREKKERFSLILESASTNQTSMYLCASSLLLDQTQYFGPGTRLLVL.

In nucleotides, the CDR3 is TGTGCCACCAGTGACTCGGGACAGGGGTTGGATACGCAGTATTTT. Translating it yields CATSDSGQGLDTQYF. The chain joins TRBV24-1 to TRBJ2-3; the match to TRBD1 covers 10 bases. With 4 bases clipped from V and 6 bases from J, the junction kept 6 bases outside the gene matches. This CDR3 comprises 15 residues. CDR1 KGHDR and CDR2 SFDVKD come from the germline V gene.

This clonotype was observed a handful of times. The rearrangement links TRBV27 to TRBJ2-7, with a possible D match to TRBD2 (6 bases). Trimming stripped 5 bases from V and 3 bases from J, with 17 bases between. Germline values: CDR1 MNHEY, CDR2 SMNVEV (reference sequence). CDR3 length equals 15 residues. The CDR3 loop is CASSPAGDSRYEQYF. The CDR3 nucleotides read TGTGCCAGCAGTCCCGCTGGGGACTCTCGCTACGAGCAGTACTTC.

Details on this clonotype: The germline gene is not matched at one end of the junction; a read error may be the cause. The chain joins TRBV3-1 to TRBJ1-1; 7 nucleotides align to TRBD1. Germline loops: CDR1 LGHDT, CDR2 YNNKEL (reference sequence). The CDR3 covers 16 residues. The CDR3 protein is CTSSSRRGRGATEAFF. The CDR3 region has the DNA TGTACCAGCAGCTCAAGGAGGGGGCGGGGTGCCACTGAAGCTTTCTTT. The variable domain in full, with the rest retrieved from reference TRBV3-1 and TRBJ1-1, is DTAVSQTPKYLVTQMGNDKSIKCEQNLGHDTMYWYKQDSKKFLKIMFSYNNKELIINETVPNRFSPKSPDKAHLNLHINSLELGDSAVYFCTSSSRRGRGATEAFFGQGTRLTVV.

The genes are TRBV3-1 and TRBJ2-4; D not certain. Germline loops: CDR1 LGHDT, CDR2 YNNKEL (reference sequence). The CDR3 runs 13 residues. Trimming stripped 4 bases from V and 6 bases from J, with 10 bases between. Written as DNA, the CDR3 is TGTGCCAGCAGCCCGACGTTAGGAAACATTCAGTACTTC. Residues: CASSPTLGNIQYF.